The sequence of this T cell receptor beta chain was determined in a study of T cell changes during pregnancy in multiple sclerosis. TCRdb's copy holds only in-frame clones and misses some; the assay was immunoSEQ multiplex PCR. The sample lists 50,000 to 65,000 clones, approximately 90% occurring once. The CDR3 loop spans 14 amino acids. Germline CDR1 and CDR2: MDHEN and SYDVKM. V was clipped by 7 bases and J by 4 bases; unmatched bases: 8. This receptor was identified in a female donor in good health, enrolled as a control in a pregnancy study. The input for sequencing was peripheral blood, taken in the first trimester of pregnancy. The chain couples TRBV28 to TRBJ2-3; 7 bases are shared with TRBD2. The chain's CDR3 is CASNVAGSADTQYF. CDR3 nucleotides: TGTGCCAGCAACGTAGCGGGTTCGGCAGATACGCAGTATTTT.